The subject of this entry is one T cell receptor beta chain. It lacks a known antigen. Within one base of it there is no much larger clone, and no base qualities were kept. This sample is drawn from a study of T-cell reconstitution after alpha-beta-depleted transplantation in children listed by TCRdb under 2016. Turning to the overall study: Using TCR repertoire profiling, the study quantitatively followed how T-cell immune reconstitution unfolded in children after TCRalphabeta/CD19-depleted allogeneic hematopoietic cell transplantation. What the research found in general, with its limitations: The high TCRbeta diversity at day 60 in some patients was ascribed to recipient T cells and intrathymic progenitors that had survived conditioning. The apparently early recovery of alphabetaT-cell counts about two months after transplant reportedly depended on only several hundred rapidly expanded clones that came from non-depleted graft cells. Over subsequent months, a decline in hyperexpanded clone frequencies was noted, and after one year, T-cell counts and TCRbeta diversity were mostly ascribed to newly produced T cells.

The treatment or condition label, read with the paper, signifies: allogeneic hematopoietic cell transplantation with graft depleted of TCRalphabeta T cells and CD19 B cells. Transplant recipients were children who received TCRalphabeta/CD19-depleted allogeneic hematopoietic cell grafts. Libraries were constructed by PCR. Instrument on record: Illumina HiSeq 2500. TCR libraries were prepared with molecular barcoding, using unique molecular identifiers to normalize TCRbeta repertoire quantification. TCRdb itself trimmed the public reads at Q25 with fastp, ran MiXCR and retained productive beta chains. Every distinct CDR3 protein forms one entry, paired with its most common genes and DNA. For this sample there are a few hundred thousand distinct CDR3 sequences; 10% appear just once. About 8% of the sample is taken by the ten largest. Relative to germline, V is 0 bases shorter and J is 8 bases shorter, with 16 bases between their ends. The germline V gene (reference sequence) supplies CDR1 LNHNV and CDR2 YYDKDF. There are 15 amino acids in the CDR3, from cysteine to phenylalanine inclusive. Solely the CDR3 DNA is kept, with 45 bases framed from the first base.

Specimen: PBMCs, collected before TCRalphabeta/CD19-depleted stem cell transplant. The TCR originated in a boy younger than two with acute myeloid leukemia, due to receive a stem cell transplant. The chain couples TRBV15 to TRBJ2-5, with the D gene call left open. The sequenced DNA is TGTGCCACCAGCAGAGATCGGCAGGTCGAGAGAACCCAGTACTTC. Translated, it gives CATSRDRQVERTQYF.